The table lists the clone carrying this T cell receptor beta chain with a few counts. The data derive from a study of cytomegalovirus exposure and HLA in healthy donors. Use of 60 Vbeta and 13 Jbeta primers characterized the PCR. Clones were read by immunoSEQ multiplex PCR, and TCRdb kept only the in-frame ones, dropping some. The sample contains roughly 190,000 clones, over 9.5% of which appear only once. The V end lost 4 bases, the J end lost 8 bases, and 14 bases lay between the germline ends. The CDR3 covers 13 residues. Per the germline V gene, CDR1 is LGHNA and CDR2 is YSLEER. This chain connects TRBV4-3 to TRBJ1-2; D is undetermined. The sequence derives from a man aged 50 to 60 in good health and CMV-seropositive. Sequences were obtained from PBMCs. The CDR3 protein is CASSPGGIGGYTF. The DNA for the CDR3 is TGCGCCAGCAGCCCCGGAGGGATCGGCGGCTACACCTTC.